The 2 T cell receptor beta chains below all came from one sample that was sequenced in a study of blood T cell repertoires in COVID-19. Method: immunoSEQ multiplex PCR; TCRdb's copy keeps in-frame clones and lacks some. The sample has some 74,000 clones; roughly 84% are singletons. Sequenced input: peripheral blood. Receptors originate from a woman aged 45-60 years with acute or convalescent COVID-19.

The rearrangement uses TRBV7-9 and TRBJ2-1; 9 nucleotides match TRBD2. The CDR3 length is 15 residues. Unmatched junction bases numbered 2, after V lost 5 bases and J lost 0 bases. CDR1 and CDR2 (germline): SEHNR, FQNEAQ (reference sequence). The CDR3 spells CASSISGSSYNEQFF. CDR3 coding DNA: TGTGCCAGCAGCATTAGCGGGAGCTCCTACAATGAGCAGTTCTTC. Looking up the rest from reference TRBV7-9 and TRBJ2-1 gives the full variable domain: DTGVSQNPRHKITKRGQNVTFRCDPISEHNRLYWYRQTLGQGPEFLTYFQNEAQLEKSRLLSDRFSAERPKGSFSTLEIQRTEQGDSAMYLCASSISGSSYNEQFFGPGTRLTVL.

The rearrangement joins TRBV28 to TRBJ2-7; TRBD1 matches at 11 bases. This CDR3 has 15 amino acids. Germline assignment: CDR1 MDHEN and CDR2 SYDVKM. V dropped 7 bases and J dropped 2; count of bases not matched to a gene: 7. The CDR3 reads CASTLGTGGAYEQYF. Here the CDR3 DNA reads TGTGCCAGCACCCTGGGGACAGGGGGTGCCTACGAGCAGTACTTC.